This T cell receptor beta chain was obtained from a study of graft-versus-host responses after intestinal transplantation. Turning to the study itself: Anti-thymocyte globulin induction was given to all recipients, followed by tacrolimus and steroids for 3 to 4 years.

The V gene lost 3 bases and the J gene lost 5 bases, with 9 bases spanning the gap. The CDR3 loop spans 13 amino acids. CDR1 and CDR2 (germline): SGHKS, YYEKEE (reference sequence). About this clone itself: The antigen remains unidentified.

General study points: After transplant, early declines in HvG clones were associated with peak levels of circulating GvH clones. The authors found GvH clones in recipient marrow, some appearing first in ileum or blood.

The repertoire was sequenced with immunoSEQ multiplex PCR; TCRdb's copy has only in-frame clones and lacks some. The table includes tens of thousands of clones, around 96% detected once. This sequence originates from a human patient who received an intestinal transplant, so some T cells may come from the graft donor. Sample: PBMCs, taken 16 days after intestinal transplant. This rearrangement joins TRBV5-5 to TRBJ2-1; D is tentatively TRBD1 or TRBD2 (5 bases each). CDR3: CASSSGTHNEQFF. The CDR3 DNA sequence: TGTGCCAGCAGCTCCGGGACCCACAATGAGCAGTTCTTC.